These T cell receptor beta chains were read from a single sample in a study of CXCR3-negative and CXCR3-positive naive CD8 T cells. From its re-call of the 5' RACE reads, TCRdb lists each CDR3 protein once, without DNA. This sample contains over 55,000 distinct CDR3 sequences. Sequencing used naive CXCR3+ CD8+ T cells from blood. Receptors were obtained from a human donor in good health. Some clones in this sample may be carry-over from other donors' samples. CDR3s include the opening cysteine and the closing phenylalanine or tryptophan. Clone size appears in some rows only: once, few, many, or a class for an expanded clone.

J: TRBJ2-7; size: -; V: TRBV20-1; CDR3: CSASNRVGSSYEQYF
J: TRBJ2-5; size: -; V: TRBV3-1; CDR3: CASSQDRGAASVFQETQYF
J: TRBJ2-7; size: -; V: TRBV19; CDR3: CASSLRDMGYEQYF
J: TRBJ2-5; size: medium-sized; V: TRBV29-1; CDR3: CSVEDRDNLVRETQYF
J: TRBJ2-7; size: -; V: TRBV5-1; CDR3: CASSLTGGAREQYF
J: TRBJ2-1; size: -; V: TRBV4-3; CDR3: CASSQGQGPGNEQFF
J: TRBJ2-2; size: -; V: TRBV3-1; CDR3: CASSPRTGGTGELFF
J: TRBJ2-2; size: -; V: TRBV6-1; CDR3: CASSGGTGGAGELFF
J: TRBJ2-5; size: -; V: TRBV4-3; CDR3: CASSQDPSQGWETQYF
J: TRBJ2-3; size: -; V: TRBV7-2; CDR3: CASMGAYRTDTQYF
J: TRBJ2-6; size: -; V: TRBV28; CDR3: CASSPPPASGANVLTF